This T cell receptor (beta chain) appears in the sequencing data of a study of blood T cells in healthy people across ages. Study-wide results and caveats: As age increased, TCR beta diversity per million T cells fell in a roughly linear fashion. Diversity was higher, and naive CD4+ cells more numerous, in long-lived donors than in aged donors.

The authors ran a second PCR of 7 to 11 cycles using a sample-barcoded 5' primer and a J-beta primer mix. Every cDNA molecule carried a tag from a template-switch adaptor bearing 12 random nucleotides. MiXCR was run by TCRdb on the 5' RACE reads, yielding one entry per CDR3 protein. The table shows around 1,000,000 distinct CDR3 sequences, with 25% occurring only once. This CDR3 has 18 residues. Germline V CDR1 and CDR2: LGHDT, YNNKEL (reference sequence). The ends lost 4 bases at V and 2 bases at J; junction bases unmatched: 12. About this clonotype itself: What it recognizes is unknown.

These data also featured in a second study, about T cells of mothers and their children.

The sample was blood. This sequence joins TRBV3-1 and TRBJ2-3, with 10 nucleotides matching TRBD2. This TCR was sampled from a girl aged 2-10 years in good health. Here the CDR3 reads CASSRTWTSGKNTDTQYF. DNA for the CDR3: TGTGCCAGCAGCCGAACCTGGACTAGCGGAAAGAACACAGATACGCAGTATTTT.